This T cell receptor beta chain was captured in a study of Ad26.COV2.S vaccination and SARS-CoV-2 variants. Comment on this clone: The target antigen is unknown.

Study outcomes and limitations: Once vaccination had occurred, spike-specific CD8+ and CD4+ T cell responses reportedly showed substantial breadth.

Deletions cut 4 bases from V and 2 bases from J, with 9 bases between. The CDR3 has 15 residues. CDR1 is SGHTA and CDR2 is FQGNSA in the germline V gene. The protocol was immunoSEQ multiplex PCR, while the TCRdb copy is restricted to in-frame clones and leaves out a portion. The sample carries about 350,000 clones, about 88% recorded once. Documented treatment: 15 to 20 received Ad26.COV2.S at low or high dose, single or two shots; about 5 received placebo; per-sample allocation not given. All samples were drawn on day 63, counting from the first vaccine or placebo injection. The administered vaccine (an Ad26 vector) expressed Wuhan-strain SARS-CoV-2 spike.

The chain recombines TRBV7-2 with TRBJ1-6, with D possibly being TRBD1 (5 bases). The receptor was derived from a person between 18 and 59 years old who received the Ad26.COV2.S COVID-19 vaccine or a placebo. The sequences come from peripheral blood, collected in a trial of Ad26.COV2.S vaccine versus placebo. Here the CDR3 reads CASSSEGTYNSPLHF. CDR3 sequence (DNA): TGTGCCAGCAGCTCGGAGGGGACCTATAATTCACCCCTCCACTTT. The full variable domain, its missing parts supplied by reference TRBV7-2 and TRBJ1-6, is GAGVSQSPSNKVTEKGKDVELRCDPISGHTALYWYRQSLGQGLEFLIYFQGNSAPDKSGLPSDRFSAERTGGSVSTLTIQRTQQEDSAVYLCASSSEGTYNSPLHFGNGTRLTVT.